These T cell receptor beta chains were read from a single sample in a study of shared clonotypes between healthy human individuals. This table comes from immunoSEQ multiplex PCR, and its TCRdb copy is limited to in-frame clones, with some not included. The sample holds 1.5 million to 2.5 million clones, over 85% seen once. The sequencing sample was made of naive CD8+ T cells sorted from blood. These receptor sequences come from a man between 18 and 35 years old in good health. CDR3s include the opening cysteine and the closing phenylalanine or tryptophan. A D gene is named only where the DNA matches it firmly. Only part of the rows carry a size: once, few, many, or a class if the clone is expanded.

j_call: TRBJ1-2
clone_size: -
v_call: TRBV6-5
d_call: TRBD1
cdr3_aa: CASSGTDPNYGYTF
cdr3_nt: TGTGCCAGCTCCGGGACAGATCCGAACTATGGCTACACCTTC

j_call: TRBJ2-7
clone_size: -
v_call: TRBV5-5
d_call: -
cdr3_aa: CASSLDTGVAYEQYF
cdr3_nt: TGTGCCAGCAGCTTGGATACGGGCGTCGCCTACGAGCAGTACTTC

j_call: TRBJ2-5
clone_size: -
v_call: TRBV10-3
d_call: -
cdr3_aa: CAISEGGVQETQYF
cdr3_nt: TGTGCCATCAGTGAGGGGGGAGTGCAAGAGACCCAGTACTTC

j_call: TRBJ2-1
clone_size: -
v_call: TRBV5-1
d_call: -
cdr3_aa: CASSLAFGLANEQFF
cdr3_nt: TGCGCCAGCAGCTTGGCCTTCGGGCTAGCCAATGAGCAGTTCTTC

j_call: TRBJ2-3
clone_size: -
v_call: TRBV5-1
d_call: TRBD2
cdr3_aa: CASSLDTGGDTQYF
cdr3_nt: TGCGCCAGCAGCTTGGATACGGGGGGAGATACGCAGTATTTT

j_call: TRBJ2-3
clone_size: -
v_call: TRBV27
d_call: -
cdr3_aa: CASTIPRDTQYF
cdr3_nt: TGTGCCAGCACCATCCCGAGAGATACGCAGTATTTT

j_call: TRBJ1-1
clone_size: -
v_call: TRBV5-1
d_call: -
cdr3_aa: CASSAGDTEAFF
cdr3_nt: TGCGCCAGCAGCGCAGGGGACACTGAAGCTTTCTTT

j_call: TRBJ2-2
clone_size: -
v_call: TRBV19
d_call: -
cdr3_aa: CASSIDPDSEDTGELFF
cdr3_nt: TGTGCCAGTAGTATAGATCCAGACAGCGAAGACACCGGGGAGCTGTTTTTT

j_call: TRBJ1-2
clone_size: -
v_call: TRBV5-4
d_call: -
cdr3_aa: CASSQNNGYTF
cdr3_nt: TGTGCCAGCAGCCAGAATAATGGCTACACCTTC

j_call: TRBJ2-7
clone_size: -
v_call: TRBV6-5
d_call: -
cdr3_aa: CASSLSPSQSYEQYF
cdr3_nt: TGTGCCAGCAGCCTCTCCCCCTCTCAATCCTACGAGCAGTACTTC

j_call: TRBJ2-3
clone_size: -
v_call: TRBV13
d_call: TRBD2
cdr3_aa: CASSLGTSGSSTDTQYF
cdr3_nt: TGTGCCAGCAGCCTGGGGACTAGCGGATCTAGCACAGATACGCAGTATTTT

j_call: TRBJ1-2
clone_size: -
v_call: TRBV5-6
d_call: -
cdr3_aa: CASSLREQLYGYTF
cdr3_nt: TGTGCCAGCAGCCTCCGGGAACAGCTCTATGGCTACACCTTC

j_call: TRBJ1-1
clone_size: once
v_call: TRBV30
d_call: -
cdr3_aa: CAWSPNLGTEAFF
cdr3_nt: TGTGCCTGGAGTCCGAATTTGGGCACTGAAGCTTTCTTT

j_call: TRBJ2-3
clone_size: -
v_call: TRBV19
d_call: -
cdr3_aa: CASSIQQGREGTDTQYF
cdr3_nt: TGTGCCAGTAGTATCCAACAGGGAAGGGAGGGGACAGATACGCAGTATTTT

j_call: TRBJ1-5
clone_size: -
v_call: TRBV5-5
d_call: -
cdr3_aa: CASSPGQVNQPQHF
cdr3_nt: TGTGCCAGCAGCCCTGGACAAGTTAATCAGCCCCAGCATTTT

j_call: TRBJ2-2
clone_size: -
v_call: TRBV23-1
d_call: TRBD2
cdr3_aa: CASSPGLAGEDGELFF
cdr3_nt: TGCGCCAGCAGTCCGGGACTAGCGGGAGAGGACGGGGAGCTGTTTTTT

j_call: TRBJ2-7
clone_size: -
v_call: TRBV10-3
d_call: -
cdr3_aa: CAISEFEGFVGEQYF
cdr3_nt: TGTGCCATCAGTGAGTTCGAGGGTTTCGTTGGCGAGCAGTACTTC

j_call: TRBJ2-1
clone_size: -
v_call: TRBV19
d_call: -
cdr3_aa: CASSIVGGQGSYNEQFF
cdr3_nt: TGTGCCAGTAGTATAGTCGGCGGGCAGGGAAGCTACAATGAGCAGTTCTTC

j_call: TRBJ2-7
clone_size: -
v_call: TRBV15
d_call: -
cdr3_aa: CATSREQGSSYEQYF
cdr3_nt: TGTGCCACCAGCAGAGAACAAGGGAGCTCCTACGAGCAGTACTTC

j_call: TRBJ2-7
clone_size: -
v_call: TRBV5-6
d_call: -
cdr3_aa: CASSFRWSTYEQYF
cdr3_nt: TGTGCCAGCAGCTTTAGATGGTCAACCTACGAGCAGTACTTC

j_call: TRBJ2-5
clone_size: few
v_call: TRBV9
d_call: TRBD2
cdr3_aa: CASSVSGGQETQYF
cdr3_nt: TGTGCCAGCAGCGTTAGCGGGGGGCAAGAGACCCAGTACTTC

j_call: TRBJ2-7
clone_size: -
v_call: TRBV27
d_call: -
cdr3_aa: CASRTQWYF
cdr3_nt: TGTGCCAGCAGGACTCAGTGGTACTTC

j_call: TRBJ1-1
clone_size: -
v_call: TRBV5-8
d_call: TRBD1
cdr3_aa: CASSVTQGTEAFF
cdr3_nt: TGTGCCAGCAGCGTGACACAGGGGACTGAAGCTTTCTTT

j_call: TRBJ1-4
clone_size: -
v_call: TRBV7-4
d_call: -
cdr3_aa: CASSLVVSATNEKLFF
cdr3_nt: TGTGCCAGCAGCTTAGTAGTTTCAGCAACTAATGAAAAACTGTTTTTT

j_call: TRBJ2-2
clone_size: once
v_call: TRBV9
d_call: -
cdr3_aa: CASSVEGSTGELFF
cdr3_nt: TGTGCCAGCAGCGTAGAGGGAAGCACCGGGGAGCTGTTTTTT

j_call: TRBJ2-1
clone_size: -
v_call: TRBV7-9
d_call: -
cdr3_aa: CASSPPGLEEQFF
cdr3_nt: TGTGCCAGCAGCCCTCCCGGGCTCGAGGAGCAGTTCTTC